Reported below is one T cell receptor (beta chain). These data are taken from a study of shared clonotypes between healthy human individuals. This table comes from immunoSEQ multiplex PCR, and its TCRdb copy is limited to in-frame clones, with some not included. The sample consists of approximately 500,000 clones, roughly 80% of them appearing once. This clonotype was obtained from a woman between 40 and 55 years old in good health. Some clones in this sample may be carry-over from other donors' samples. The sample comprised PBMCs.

CDR3 coding DNA: TGTGCCAGCAACGGGGGGCTTGGGTACGAGCAGTACTTC. Its protein is CASNGGLGYEQYF. The chain employs TRBV7-8 and TRBJ2-7; TRBD2 is a possible D gene (7 bases). Germline values: CDR1 SGHVS, CDR2 FQNEAQ. The CDR3 sequence is 13 residues long. V gave up 7 bases and J gave up 4 bases, with 14 bases separating them. Variable domain in full (rest from reference TRBV7-8 and TRBJ2-7): GAGVSQSPRYKVAKRGQDVALRCDPISGHVSLFWYQQALGQGPEFLTYFQNEAQLDKSGLPSDRFFAERPEGSVSTLKIQRTQQEDSAVYLCASNGGLGYEQYFGPGTRLTVT.